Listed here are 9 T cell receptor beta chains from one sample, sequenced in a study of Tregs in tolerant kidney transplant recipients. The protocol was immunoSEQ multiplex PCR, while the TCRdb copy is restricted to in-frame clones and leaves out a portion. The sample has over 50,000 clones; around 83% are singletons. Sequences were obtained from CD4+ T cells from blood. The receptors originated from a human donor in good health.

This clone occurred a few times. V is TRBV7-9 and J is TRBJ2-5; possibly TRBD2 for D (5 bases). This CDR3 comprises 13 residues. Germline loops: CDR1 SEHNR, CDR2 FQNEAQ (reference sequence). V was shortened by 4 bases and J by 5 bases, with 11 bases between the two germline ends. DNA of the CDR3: TGTGCCAGCAGCTCTACTCGGGGTGAGACCCAGTACTTC. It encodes CASSSTRGETQYF.

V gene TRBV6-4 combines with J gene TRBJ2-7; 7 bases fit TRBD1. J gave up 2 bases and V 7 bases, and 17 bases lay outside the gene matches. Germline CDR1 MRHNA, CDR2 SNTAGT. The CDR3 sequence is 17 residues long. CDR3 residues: CASTPPLGTVLAYEQYF. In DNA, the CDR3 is TGTGCCAGCACCCCCCCGTTAGGGACAGTCTTGGCCTACGAGCAGTACTTC.

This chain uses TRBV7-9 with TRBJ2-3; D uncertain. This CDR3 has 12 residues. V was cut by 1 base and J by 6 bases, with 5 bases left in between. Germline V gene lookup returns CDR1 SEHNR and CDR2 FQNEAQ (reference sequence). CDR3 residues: CASSLVGDTQYF. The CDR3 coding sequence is TGTGCCAGCAGCTTAGTAGGGGATACGCAGTATTTT.

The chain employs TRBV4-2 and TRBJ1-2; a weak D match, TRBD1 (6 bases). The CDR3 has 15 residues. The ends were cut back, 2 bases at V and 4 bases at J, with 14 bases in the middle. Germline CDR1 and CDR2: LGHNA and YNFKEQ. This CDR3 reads CASSQPQGRVYGYTF. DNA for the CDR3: TGTGCCAGCAGCCAACCTCAGGGGAGGGTCTATGGCTACACCTTC.

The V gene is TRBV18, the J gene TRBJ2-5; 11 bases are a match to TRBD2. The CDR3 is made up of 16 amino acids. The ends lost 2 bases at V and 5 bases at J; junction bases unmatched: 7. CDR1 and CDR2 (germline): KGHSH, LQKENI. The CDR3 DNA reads TGTGCCAGCTCACCAGCTCTAGCGGGGGGCGTCGAGACCCAGTACTTC. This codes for CASSPALAGGVETQYF.

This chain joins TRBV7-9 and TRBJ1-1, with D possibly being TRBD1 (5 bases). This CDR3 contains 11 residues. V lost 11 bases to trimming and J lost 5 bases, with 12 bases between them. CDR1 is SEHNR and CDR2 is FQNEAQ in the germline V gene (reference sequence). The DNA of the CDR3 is TGTGCCGTTGCCAGGGTGACTGAAGCTTTCTTT. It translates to CAVARVTEAFF. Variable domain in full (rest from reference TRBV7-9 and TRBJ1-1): DTGVSQNPRHKITKRGQNVTFRCDPISEHNRLYWYRQTLGQGPEFLTYFQNEAQLEKSRLLSDRFSAERPKGSFSTLEIQRTEQGDSAMYLCAVARVTEAFFGQGTRLTVV.

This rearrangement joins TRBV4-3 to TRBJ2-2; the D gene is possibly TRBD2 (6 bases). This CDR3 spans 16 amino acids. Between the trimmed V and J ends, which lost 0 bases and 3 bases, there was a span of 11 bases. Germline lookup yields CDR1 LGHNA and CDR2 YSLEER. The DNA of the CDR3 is TGCGCCAGCAGCCAAGATGGGCTAGCGCACACCGGGGAGCTGTTTTTT. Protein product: CASSQDGLAHTGELFF.

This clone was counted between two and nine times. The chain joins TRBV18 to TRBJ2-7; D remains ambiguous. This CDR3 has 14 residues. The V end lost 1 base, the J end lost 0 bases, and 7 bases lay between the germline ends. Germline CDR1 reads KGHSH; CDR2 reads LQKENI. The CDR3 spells CASSPLDTSYEQYF. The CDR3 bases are TGTGCCAGCTCACCACTCGACACCTCCTACGAGCAGTACTTC.

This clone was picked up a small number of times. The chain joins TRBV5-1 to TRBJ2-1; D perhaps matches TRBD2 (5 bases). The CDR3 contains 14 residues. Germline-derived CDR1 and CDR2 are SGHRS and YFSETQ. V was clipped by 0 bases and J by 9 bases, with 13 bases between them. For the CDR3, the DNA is TGCGCCAGCAGCTTGGCTGGGTATGGAGGTGAGCAGTTCTTC. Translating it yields CASSLAGYGGEQFF.